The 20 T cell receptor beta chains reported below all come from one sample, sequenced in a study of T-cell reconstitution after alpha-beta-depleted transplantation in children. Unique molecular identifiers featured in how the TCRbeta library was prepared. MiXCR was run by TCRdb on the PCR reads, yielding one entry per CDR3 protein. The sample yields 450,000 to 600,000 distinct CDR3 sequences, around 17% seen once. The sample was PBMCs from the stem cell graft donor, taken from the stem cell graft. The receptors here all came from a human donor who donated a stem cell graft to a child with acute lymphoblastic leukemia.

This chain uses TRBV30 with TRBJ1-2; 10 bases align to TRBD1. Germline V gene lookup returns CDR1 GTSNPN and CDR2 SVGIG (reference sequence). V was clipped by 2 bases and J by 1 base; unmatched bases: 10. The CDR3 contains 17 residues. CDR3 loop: CAWSSLLGTGDNYGYTF. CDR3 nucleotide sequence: TGTGCCTGGAGTTCCCTGCTCGGGACAGGGGATAACTATGGCTACACCTTC.

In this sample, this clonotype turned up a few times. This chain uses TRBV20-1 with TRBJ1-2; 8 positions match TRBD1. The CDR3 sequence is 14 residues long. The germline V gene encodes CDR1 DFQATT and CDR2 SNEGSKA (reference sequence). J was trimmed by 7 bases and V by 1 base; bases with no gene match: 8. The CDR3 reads CSARGDRGPGGYTF. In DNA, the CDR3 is TGCAGTGCTAGAGGAGACAGGGGCCCCGGTGGCTACACCTTC.

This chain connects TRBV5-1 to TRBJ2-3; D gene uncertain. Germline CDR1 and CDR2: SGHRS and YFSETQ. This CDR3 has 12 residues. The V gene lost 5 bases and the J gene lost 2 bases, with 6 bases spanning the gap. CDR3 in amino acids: CASRLYTDTQYF. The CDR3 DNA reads TGCGCCAGCAGGCTATACACAGATACGCAGTATTTT.

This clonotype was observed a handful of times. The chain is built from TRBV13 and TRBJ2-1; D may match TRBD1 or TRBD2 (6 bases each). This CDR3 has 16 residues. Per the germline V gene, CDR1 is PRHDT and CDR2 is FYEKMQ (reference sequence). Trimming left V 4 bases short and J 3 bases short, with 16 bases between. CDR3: CASSSNRDFLYNEQFF. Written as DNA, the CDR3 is TGTGCCAGCAGCTCCAACAGGGACTTCCTCTACAATGAGCAGTTCTTC. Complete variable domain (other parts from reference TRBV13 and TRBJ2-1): AAGVIQSPRHLIKEKRETATLKCYPIPRHDTVYWYQQGPGQDPQFLISFYEKMQSDKGSIPDRFSAQQFSDYHSELNMSSLELGDSALYFCASSSNRDFLYNEQFFGPGTRLTVL.

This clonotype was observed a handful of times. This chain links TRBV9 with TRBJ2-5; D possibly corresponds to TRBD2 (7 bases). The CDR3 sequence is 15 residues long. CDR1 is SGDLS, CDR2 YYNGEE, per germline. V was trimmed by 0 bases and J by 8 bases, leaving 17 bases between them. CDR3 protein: CASSVEGDYQVTQYF. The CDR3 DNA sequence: TGTGCCAGCAGCGTAGAGGGGGACTACCAAGTTACCCAGTACTTC.

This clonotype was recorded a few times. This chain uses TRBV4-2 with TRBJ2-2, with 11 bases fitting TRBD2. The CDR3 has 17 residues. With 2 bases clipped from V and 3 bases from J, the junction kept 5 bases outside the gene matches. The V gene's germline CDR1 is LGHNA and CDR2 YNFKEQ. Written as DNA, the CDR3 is TGTGCCAGCAGCCAACCCGGGACTAGCGGATACACCGGGGAGCTGTTTTTT. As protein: CASSQPGTSGYTGELFF.

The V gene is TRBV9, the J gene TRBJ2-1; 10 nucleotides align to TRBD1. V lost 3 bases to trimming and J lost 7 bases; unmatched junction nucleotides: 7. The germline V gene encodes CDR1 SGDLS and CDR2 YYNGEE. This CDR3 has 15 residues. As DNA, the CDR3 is TGTGCCAGCAGCGGCCGGGACAGGGGTAGGAATGAGCAGTTCTTC. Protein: CASSGRDRGRNEQFF.

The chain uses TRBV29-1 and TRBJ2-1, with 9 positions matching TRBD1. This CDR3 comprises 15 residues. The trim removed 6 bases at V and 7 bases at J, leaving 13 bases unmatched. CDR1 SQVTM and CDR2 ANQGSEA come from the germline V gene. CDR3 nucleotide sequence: TGCAGCGTAGATCCGGGACAGGGCTCGGTAAATGAGCAGTTCTTC. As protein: CSVDPGQGSVNEQFF.

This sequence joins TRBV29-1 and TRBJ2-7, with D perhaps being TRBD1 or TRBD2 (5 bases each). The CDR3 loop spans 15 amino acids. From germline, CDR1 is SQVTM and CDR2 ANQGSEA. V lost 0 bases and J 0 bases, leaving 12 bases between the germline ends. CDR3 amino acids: CSVEDIEGSSYEQYF. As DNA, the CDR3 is TGCAGCGTTGAAGATATTGAGGGGAGCTCCTACGAGCAGTACTTC.

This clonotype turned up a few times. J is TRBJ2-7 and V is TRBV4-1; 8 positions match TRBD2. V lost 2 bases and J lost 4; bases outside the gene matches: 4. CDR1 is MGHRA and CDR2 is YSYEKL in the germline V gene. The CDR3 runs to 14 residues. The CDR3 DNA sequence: TGCGCCAGCAGCCAATCGACTAGCGCGTACGAGCAGTACTTC. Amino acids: CASSQSTSAYEQYF.

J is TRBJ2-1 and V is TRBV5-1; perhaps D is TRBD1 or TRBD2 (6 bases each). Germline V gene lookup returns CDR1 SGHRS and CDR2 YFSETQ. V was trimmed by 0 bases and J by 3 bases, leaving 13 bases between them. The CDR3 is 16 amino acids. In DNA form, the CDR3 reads TGCGCCAGCAGCTTGGGGGTCGGAGGGGGCTACAATGAGCAGTTCTTC. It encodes CASSLGVGGGYNEQFF.

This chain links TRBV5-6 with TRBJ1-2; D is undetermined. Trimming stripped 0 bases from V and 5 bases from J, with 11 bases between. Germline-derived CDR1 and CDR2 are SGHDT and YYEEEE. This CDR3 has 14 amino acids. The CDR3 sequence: CASSLDSHYYGYTF. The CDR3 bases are TGTGCCAGCAGCTTGGACAGCCACTATTATGGCTACACCTTC.

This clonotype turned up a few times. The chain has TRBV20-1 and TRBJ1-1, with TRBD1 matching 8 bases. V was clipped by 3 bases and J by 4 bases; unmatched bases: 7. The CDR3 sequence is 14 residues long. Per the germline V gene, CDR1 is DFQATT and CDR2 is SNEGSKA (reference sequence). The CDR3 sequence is CSASNTGGGTEAFF. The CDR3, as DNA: TGCAGTGCTAGCAATACAGGGGGTGGCACTGAAGCTTTCTTT.

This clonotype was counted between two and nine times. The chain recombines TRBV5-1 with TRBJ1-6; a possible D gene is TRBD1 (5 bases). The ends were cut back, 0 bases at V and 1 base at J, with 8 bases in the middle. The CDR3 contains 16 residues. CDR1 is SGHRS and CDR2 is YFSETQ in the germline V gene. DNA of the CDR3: TGCGCCAGCAGCTTGGTTGGGGGATCCTATAATTCACCCCTCCACTTT. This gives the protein CASSLVGGSYNSPLHF.

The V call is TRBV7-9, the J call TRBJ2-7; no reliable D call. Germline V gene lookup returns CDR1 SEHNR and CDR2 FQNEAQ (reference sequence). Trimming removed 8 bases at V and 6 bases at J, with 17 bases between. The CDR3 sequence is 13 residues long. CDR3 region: CASPGLMDGEQYF. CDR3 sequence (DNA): TGTGCCAGCCCCGGTCTAATGGACGGCGAGCAGTACTTC.

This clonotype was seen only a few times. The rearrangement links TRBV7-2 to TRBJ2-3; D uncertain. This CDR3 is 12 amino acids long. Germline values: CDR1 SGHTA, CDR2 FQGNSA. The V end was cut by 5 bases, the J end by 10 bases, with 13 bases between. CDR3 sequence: CASSHPLYPQYF. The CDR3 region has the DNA TGTGCCAGCAGCCACCCCCTATACCCGCAGTATTTT.

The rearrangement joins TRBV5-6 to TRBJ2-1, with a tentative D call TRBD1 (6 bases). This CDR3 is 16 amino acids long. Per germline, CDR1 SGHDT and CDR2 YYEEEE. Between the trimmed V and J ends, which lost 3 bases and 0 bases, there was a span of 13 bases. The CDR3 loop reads CASSSAHRVSYNEQFF. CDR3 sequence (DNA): TGTGCCAGCAGCTCCGCCCACAGGGTCTCCTACAATGAGCAGTTCTTC.

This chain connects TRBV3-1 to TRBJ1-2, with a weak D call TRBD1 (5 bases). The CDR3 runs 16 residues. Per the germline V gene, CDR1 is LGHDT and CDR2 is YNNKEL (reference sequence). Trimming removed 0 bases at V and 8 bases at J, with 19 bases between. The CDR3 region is CASSQEYGTALWGYTF. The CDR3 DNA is TGTGCCAGCAGCCAAGAATACGGGACGGCGCTGTGGGGCTACACCTTC.

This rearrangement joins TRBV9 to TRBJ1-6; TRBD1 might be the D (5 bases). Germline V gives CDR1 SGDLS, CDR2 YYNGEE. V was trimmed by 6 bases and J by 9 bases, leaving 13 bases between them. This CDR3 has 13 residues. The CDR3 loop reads CASIAQGGSPLHF. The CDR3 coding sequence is TGTGCCAGCATCGCGCAGGGAGGTTCACCCCTCCACTTT.

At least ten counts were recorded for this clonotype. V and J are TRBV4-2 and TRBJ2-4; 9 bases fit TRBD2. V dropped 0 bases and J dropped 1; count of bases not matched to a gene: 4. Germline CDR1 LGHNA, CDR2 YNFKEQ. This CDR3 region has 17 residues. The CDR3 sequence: CASSQESSGRAKNIQYF. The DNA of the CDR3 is TGTGCCAGCAGCCAAGAATCGAGCGGGAGGGCCAAAAACATTCAGTACTTC.